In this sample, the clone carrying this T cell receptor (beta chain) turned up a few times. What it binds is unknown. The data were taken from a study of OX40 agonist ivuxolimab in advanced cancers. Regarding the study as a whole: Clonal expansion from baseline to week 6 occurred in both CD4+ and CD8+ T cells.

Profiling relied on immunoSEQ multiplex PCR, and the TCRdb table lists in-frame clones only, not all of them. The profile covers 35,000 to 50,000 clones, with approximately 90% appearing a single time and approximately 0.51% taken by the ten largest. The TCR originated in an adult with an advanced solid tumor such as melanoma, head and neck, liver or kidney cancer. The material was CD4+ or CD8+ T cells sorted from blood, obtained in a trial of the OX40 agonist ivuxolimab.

The DNA for the CDR3 is TGCAGCGTTGATAGCAATCAGCCCCAGCATTTT. Translation gives CSVDSNQPQHF. The chain joins TRBV29-1 to TRBJ1-5; D remains unclear. The CDR3 is made up of 11 amino acids. CDR1 SQVTM and CDR2 ANQGSEA come from the germline V gene. The V end lost 3 bases, the J end lost 0 bases, and 0 bases lay between the germline ends.